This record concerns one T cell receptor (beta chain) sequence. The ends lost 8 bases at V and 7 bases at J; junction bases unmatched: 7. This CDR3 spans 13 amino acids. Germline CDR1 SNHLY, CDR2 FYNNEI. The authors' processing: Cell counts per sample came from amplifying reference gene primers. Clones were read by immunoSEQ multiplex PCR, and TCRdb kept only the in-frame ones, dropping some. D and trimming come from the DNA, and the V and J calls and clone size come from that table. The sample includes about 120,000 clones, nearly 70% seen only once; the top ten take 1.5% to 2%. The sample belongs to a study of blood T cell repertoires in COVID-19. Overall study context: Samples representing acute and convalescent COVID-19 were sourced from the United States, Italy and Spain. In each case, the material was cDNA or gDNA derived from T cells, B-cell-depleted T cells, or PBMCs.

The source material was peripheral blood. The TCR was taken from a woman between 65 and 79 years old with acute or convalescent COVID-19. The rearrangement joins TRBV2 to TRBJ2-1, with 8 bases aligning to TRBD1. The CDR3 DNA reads TGTGCCAGCGCGGGACAGGTAATAAATGAGCAGTTCTTC. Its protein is CASAGQVINEQFF.